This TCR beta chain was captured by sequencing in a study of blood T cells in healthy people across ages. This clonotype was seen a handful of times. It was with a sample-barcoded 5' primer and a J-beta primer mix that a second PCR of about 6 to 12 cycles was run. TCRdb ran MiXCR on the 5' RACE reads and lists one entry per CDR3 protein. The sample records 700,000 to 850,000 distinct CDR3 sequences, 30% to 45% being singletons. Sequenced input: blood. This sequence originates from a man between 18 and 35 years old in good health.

As DNA, the CDR3 is TGCAGCTCACTCCCGGGGCCGTACAATGAGCAGTTCTTC. Translated, it gives CSSLPGPYNEQFF. The V gene is TRBV29-1, the J gene TRBJ2-1; the D gene could be TRBD1 or TRBD2 (5 bases each). This CDR3 spans 13 amino acids. The germline V gene has CDR1 SQVTM and CDR2 ANQGSEA. V lost 8 bases to trimming and J lost 4 bases, with 15 bases between them.